These 17 T cell receptor beta chains originate from one sample sequenced in a study of blood T cell repertoires in COVID-19 (dated by TCRdb to 2018 to 2020). The library was built by means of the immunoSEQ multiplex PCR assay. TCRdb re-hosts the immuneACCESS table, in-frame sequences only. Its copies lack some clones; in the studies checked, an unresolved V gene accounts for under half of them, and the cause for the rest is not known. This sample lists roughly 63,000 clones; approximately 88% were detected once. Approximately 2.5% of the sample belongs to the ten largest clones. Sequencing was carried out using peripheral blood. The receptors here all came from a human donor in a cohort sampled during active COVID-19.

The V gene is TRBV7-2, the J gene TRBJ2-7; TRBD1 aligns across 11 bases. Germline V CDR1 and CDR2: SGHTA, FQGNSA. The V segment lost 4 bases and the J segment 3 bases; nucleotides outside the gene matches: 2. The CDR3 runs 14 residues. The CDR3 coding sequence is TGTGCCAGCAGCTCGGGACAGGGGGTCTACGAGCAGTACTTC. This codes for CASSSGQGVYEQYF. The full variable domain, with the rest looked up from reference TRBV7-2 and TRBJ2-7, is GAGVSQSPSNKVTEKGKDVELRCDPISGHTALYWYRQSLGQGLEFLIYFQGNSAPDKSGLPSDRFSAERTGGSVSTLTIQRTQQEDSAVYLCASSSGQGVYEQYFGPGTRLTVT.

The J gene is TRBJ2-1, the V gene TRBV6-1; 10 bases fit TRBD1. The CDR3 runs 17 residues. Looked up from germline, CDR1 is MNHNS and CDR2 is SASEGT. With 4 bases clipped from V and 8 bases from J, the junction kept 14 bases outside the gene matches. The CDR3, as DNA: TGTGCCAGCAGTGCCCAAGGCTGGGGACAGGGGAGGGATGAGCAGTTCTTC. Protein: CASSAQGWGQGRDEQFF.

The rearrangement uses TRBV7-2 and TRBJ2-2; tentative D call: TRBD2 (5 bases). The germline V gene encodes CDR1 SGHTA and CDR2 FQGNSA. V lost 4 bases, J lost 7 bases, and 19 bases lay in between. This CDR3 is 16 amino acids long. The CDR3 sequence: CASSSPPSLRVGELFF. CDR3 nucleotides: TGTGCCAGCAGCTCCCCACCTAGCTTAAGAGTCGGGGAGCTGTTTTTT.

Only a few counts were recorded for this clone. The V gene is TRBV28, the J gene TRBJ1-1; no clear D. CDR1 is MDHEN, CDR2 SYDVKM, per germline. V lost 6 bases to trimming and J lost 4 bases, with 12 bases between them. The CDR3 spans 13 residues. The CDR3 here is CASRRVGGTEAFF. The CDR3 region has the DNA TGTGCCAGCAGGCGGGTAGGCGGCACTGAAGCTTTCTTT.

The chain carries TRBV11-2 and TRBJ2-7; D is unclear. V shed 3 bases and J shed 1 base, with 7 bases lying between them. CDR1 SGHAT and CDR2 FQNNGV come from the germline V gene. The CDR3 totals 13 residues. CDR3 sequence: CASSFQESYEQYF. The CDR3 region has the DNA TGTGCCAGCAGCTTTCAGGAATCCTACGAGCAGTACTTC. Filled out from reference TRBV11-2 and TRBJ2-7, the complete variable domain reads EAGVAQSPRYKIIEKRQSVAFWCNPISGHATLYWYQQILGQGPKLLIQFQNNGVVDDSQLPKDRFSAERLKGVDSTLKIQPAKLEDSAVYLCASSFQESYEQYFGPGTRLTVT.

For the CDR3, the DNA is TGTGCCAGTAGTTCCAGAGAGGGTTTAGGGAACACTGAAGCTTTCTTT. This codes for CASSSREGLGNTEAFF. The chain uses TRBV19 and TRBJ1-1; D is undetermined. Germline values: CDR1 LNHDA, CDR2 SQIVND (reference sequence). The CDR3 consists of 16 residues. V lost 5 bases to trimming and J lost 1 base, with 17 bases between them.

Relative to its sample, this clone is medium-sized (0.01 to 0.1%). The V and J genes are TRBV7-9 and TRBJ1-2; possible D gene TRBD1, 6 bases. This CDR3 spans 14 amino acids. Germline CDR1 is SEHNR and CDR2 is FQNEAQ (reference sequence). V lost 4 bases and J lost 3, with 12 bases in between. CDR3 residues: CASSSGRGDYGYTF. The CDR3 coding sequence is TGTGCCAGCAGCTCAGGGAGGGGGGACTATGGCTACACCTTC. The entire variable domain, with the rest obtained from reference TRBV7-9 and TRBJ1-2, is as follows: DTGVSQNPRHKITKRGQNVTFRCDPISEHNRLYWYRQTLGQGPEFLTYFQNEAQLEKSRLLSDRFSAERPKGSFSTLEIQRTEQGDSAMYLCASSSGRGDYGYTFGSGTRLTVV.

The V call is TRBV27, the J call TRBJ1-5; the match to TRBD1 covers 9 bases. The CDR3 is 14 residues long. Trimming at V came to 5 bases and at J to 3 bases, leaving 2 bases not matched to a gene. Germline V gene sequence: CDR1 MNHEY, CDR2 SMNVEV (reference sequence). CDR3 in amino acids: CASSNRGHNQPQHF. CDR3 nucleotide sequence: TGTGCCAGCAGTAACAGGGGGCACAATCAGCCCCAGCATTTT.

The rearrangement uses TRBV28 and TRBJ2-1, with 11 bases that match TRBD1. The V gene end was trimmed by 4 bases and the J gene end by 6 bases; junction bases not matched to a gene: 5. The CDR3 contains 15 residues. The germline CDR1 and CDR2 sequences are MDHEN and SYDVKM. The CDR3 loop is CASSSSGTGGNEQFF. DNA for the CDR3: TGTGCCAGCAGTTCTTCCGGGACAGGGGGCAATGAGCAGTTCTTC.

Only a few counts were recorded for this clone. The chain carries TRBV4-2 and TRBJ2-1; 11 positions agree with TRBD2. The CDR3 has 21 residues. J lost 3 bases, V lost 0 bases, and 16 bases had no gene match. CDR1 and CDR2 from the germline V gene are LGHNA and YNFKEQ. The CDR3 loop reads CASSQDRVGTSGVVVYNEQFF. CDR3 in DNA: TGTGCCAGCAGCCAAGACCGGGTCGGGACTAGCGGAGTGGTGGTCTACAATGAGCAGTTCTTC.

This clone occurred once. CDR3 amino acids: CATAIQGSYGYTF. The DNA for the CDR3 is TGTGCCACCGCCATCCAGGGGTCCTATGGCTACACCTTC. The chain uses TRBV28 and TRBJ1-2; D is perhaps TRBD1 (6 bases). This CDR3 comprises 13 residues. V gave up 10 bases and J gave up 4 bases, with 16 bases separating them. Germline V gene sequence: CDR1 MDHEN, CDR2 SYDVKM.

V is TRBV19 and J is TRBJ2-4; 10 positions agree with TRBD1. The CDR3 runs 14 residues. Germline trimming cut 7 bases from V and 7 bases from J; bases unmatched to any gene: 7. Germline CDR1 reads LNHDA; CDR2 reads SQIVND (reference sequence). The CDR3 region has the DNA TGTGCCAGTAAATCCCGGGACAGGGGTAACATTCAGTACTTC. It is translated as CASKSRDRGNIQYF.

V and J are TRBV5-1 and TRBJ1-1; possible D gene TRBD1, 6 bases. Trimming pared 4 bases from V and 1 base from J, leaving 8 bases between. The CDR3 has 13 residues. CDR1 is SGHRS, CDR2 YFSETQ, per germline. The CDR3 loop reads CASSTQGNTEAFF. In nucleotides, the CDR3 is TGCGCCAGCAGCACACAGGGGAACACTGAAGCTTTCTTT.

The V and J genes are TRBV7-2 and TRBJ2-7, with 10 bases matching TRBD1. The length of the CDR3 is 15 residues. The V segment lost 5 bases and the J segment 6 bases; nucleotides outside the gene matches: 10. Germline V gene sequence: CDR1 SGHTA, CDR2 FQGNSA. CDR3 residues: CASSLRGQGKREQYF. The CDR3 DNA reads as TGTGCCAGCAGCCTTAGGGGACAGGGGAAACGCGAGCAGTACTTC.

The V call is TRBV30, the J call TRBJ1-1; D is unclear. With 0 bases removed from V and 2 bases from J, the gap between germline ends came to 7 bases. In germline, CDR1 is GTSNPN, CDR2 SVGIG (reference sequence). The CDR3 is 13 amino acids. The CDR3: CAWSVSVNTEAFF. The CDR3 coding sequence is TGTGCCTGGAGTGTATCCGTCAACACTGAAGCTTTCTTT.

V usage is TRBV29-1 and J usage is TRBJ1-2; D is undetermined. The germline V gene has CDR1 SQVTM and CDR2 ANQGSEA. The CDR3 covers 13 residues. The V end lost 2 bases, the J end lost 4 bases, and 11 bases lay between the germline ends. CDR3 loop: CSVESVQTYGYTF. DNA of the CDR3: TGCAGCGTTGAATCGGTACAGACCTATGGCTACACCTTC.

The chain carries TRBV5-1 and TRBJ2-6; TRBD1 is a possible D gene (5 bases). The germline CDR1 and CDR2 sequences are SGHRS and YFSETQ. There are 15 residues in the CDR3. V was pared by 4 bases and J by 2 bases, with 10 bases between. In DNA form, the CDR3 reads TGCGCCAGCAGCGCGACAGTACCTGGGGCCAACGTCCTGACTTTC. Protein sequence: CASSATVPGANVLTF.